This TCR beta chain was sequenced in a study of T-cell reconstitution after alpha-beta-depleted transplantation in children. Unique molecular identifiers featured in how the TCRbeta library was prepared. MiXCR, applied by TCRdb to the PCR reads, yields one record per CDR3 protein. Among 610,000 or so distinct CDR3 sequences listed, approximately 30% were seen once. The CDR3 consists of 17 residues. Germline-derived CDR1 and CDR2 are SGHTA and FQGTGA. The V segment lost 2 bases and the J segment 0 bases; nucleotides outside the gene matches: 6. The rearrangement uses TRBV7-3 and TRBJ2-1; 8 bases are a match to TRBD2. Specimen: PBMCs, collected before TCRalphabeta/CD19-depleted stem cell transplant. This clonotype was sampled from a boy under three years old with Wiskott-Aldrich syndrome, due to receive a stem cell transplant. The CDR3 nucleotides read TGTGCCAGCAGCTTATACGGGAGGGATAGCTCCTACAATGAGCAGTTCTTC. Translation gives CASSLYGRDSSYNEQFF.